This T cell receptor (beta chain) was captured in a study of T-cell reconstitution after alpha-beta-depleted transplantation in children. As for this clonotype: Antigen: not known.

The study's findings and limits: It was surviving recipient T cells and thymic progenitors that gave some patients high TCRbeta diversity at day 60.

V lost 5 bases and J lost 3, with 11 bases in between. This CDR3 has 14 amino acids. Germline-derived CDR1 and CDR2 are SNHLY and FYNNEI. During its preparation, the TCRbeta library received unique molecular identifiers. Via MiXCR, TCRdb re-called the PCR reads, giving one row per CDR3 protein. The sample shows around 90,000 distinct CDR3 sequences, about 14% of them seen only once. The sequence was obtained from a male patient aged 2-15 years who had a stem cell transplant for acute lymphoblastic leukemia, so the T cells may come from the graft donor. The sequenced sample was PBMCs, mostly from graft donor cells, obtained 180 days after TCRalphabeta/CD19-depleted stem cell transplant. This chain links TRBV2 with TRBJ2-4; the D gene is possibly TRBD1 (5 bases). CDR3 amino acids: CASSPTVIKNIQYF. CDR3 sequence (DNA): TGTGCCAGCAGTCCGACAGTCATCAAAAACATTCAGTACTTC.